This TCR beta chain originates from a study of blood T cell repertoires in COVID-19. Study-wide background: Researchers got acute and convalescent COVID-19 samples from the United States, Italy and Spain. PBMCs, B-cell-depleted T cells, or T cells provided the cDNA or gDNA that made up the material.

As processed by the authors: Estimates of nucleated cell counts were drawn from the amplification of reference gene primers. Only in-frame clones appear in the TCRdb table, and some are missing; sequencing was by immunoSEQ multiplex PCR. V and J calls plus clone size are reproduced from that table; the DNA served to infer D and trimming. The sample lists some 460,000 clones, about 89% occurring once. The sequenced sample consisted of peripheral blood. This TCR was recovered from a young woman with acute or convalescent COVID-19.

CDR3 DNA sequence: TGTGCCAGCAGCCAACCTTGGGGGGAGGGTGAAGCTTTCTTT. Residues: CASSQPWGEGEAFF. The chain is built from TRBV4-2 and TRBJ1-1; tentative D call: TRBD1 (5 bases). This CDR3 has 14 amino acids. CDR1 is LGHNA and CDR2 is YNFKEQ in the germline V gene. Deletions cut 2 bases from V and 7 bases from J, with 14 bases between.